Following are 22 T cell receptor beta chains from one sample sequenced in a study of blood T cells in healthy people across ages. Together with a sample-barcoded 5' primer, a J-beta primer mix was included in a second PCR lasting roughly 6 to 12 cycles. TCRdb analysed the 5' RACE reads with MiXCR anew, one entry per CDR3 protein. The sample records approximately 780,000 distinct CDR3 sequences, roughly 26% being singletons. In addition, the sample was reused for a study of T cells of mothers and their children.

Material for sequencing was blood. The receptors stem from a boy between 10 and 17 years old in good health.

This clonotype was counted between two and nine times. The V gene is TRBV5-1, the J gene TRBJ2-6; perhaps TRBD2 as D (6 bases). V was pared by 0 bases and J by 2 bases, with 9 bases between. The germline CDR1 and CDR2 sequences are SGHRS and YFSETQ. This CDR3 spans 16 amino acids. The CDR3: CASSLAGGTGANVLTF. In nucleotides, the CDR3 is TGCGCCAGCAGCTTGGCCGGCGGGACTGGGGCCAACGTCCTGACTTTC.

This clonotype has more than one count but fewer than ten. The V gene is TRBV12-3 or TRBV12-4, the J gene TRBJ2-7; D may be TRBD1 or TRBD2 (6 bases each). V lost 2 bases and J lost 9, with 17 bases in between. The CDR3 runs 14 residues. The CDR3 here is CASSLMGGTQRQYF. The CDR3 DNA reads as TGTGCCAGCAGTTTAATGGGCGGGACACAACGGCAGTACTTC.

This clonotype was seen more than once but under ten times. This chain's CDR3 is CAISGSGRGEGTYEQYF. The CDR3 coding sequence is TGTGCCATCAGTGGCTCCGGGCGGGGGGAAGGGACCTACGAGCAGTACTTC. The chain recombines TRBV10-3 with TRBJ2-7; 8 bases match TRBD2. V shed 4 bases and J 2 bases; nucleotides not matched to a gene: 13. The CDR3 totals 17 residues. Germline loops: CDR1 ENHRY, CDR2 SYGVKD.

The V and J genes are TRBV29-1 and TRBJ2-5; possibly TRBD1 for D (5 bases). Trimming cost V 7 bases and J 3 bases, with 18 bases left between them. The CDR3 contains 14 residues. The germline gives CDR1 SQVTM, CDR2 ANQGSEA. CDR3 coding DNA: TGCAGCGCAGTGACAGTTAGTTTTGAAGAGACCCAGTACTTC. Residues: CSAVTVSFEETQYF.

This clonotype has at least ten counts. The CDR3 here is CASSLQENTEAFF. The CDR3 nucleotides read TGTGCCAGCAGCTTACAAGAGAACACTGAAGCTTTCTTT. The gene calls are TRBV7-9 and TRBJ1-1; D uncertain. The germline V and J ends were trimmed by 2 bases and 1 base, with 5 bases remaining between them. Germline values: CDR1 SEHNR, CDR2 FQNEAQ (reference sequence). The CDR3 has 13 residues.

This chain links TRBV30 with TRBJ1-5; TRBD1 matches 7 bases. With V trimmed by 1 base and J by 5 bases, 8 bases remained unmatched. Germline CDR1 GTSNPN, CDR2 SVGIG (reference sequence). CDR3 length equals 15 residues. The CDR3 nucleotides are TGTGCCTGGAGTGGACCTGGGAGGGGGCATCAGCCCCAGCATTTT. It specifies CAWSGPGRGHQPQHF.

A remark on this clonotype: At one end the junction does not follow the germline gene, possibly because of a read error. The chain combines TRBV7-6 with TRBJ2-3; D unresolved. Germline assignment: CDR1 SGHVS and CDR2 FNYEAQ. CDR3 length equals 12 residues. CDR3 sequence (DNA): TGTGCCTGCAGCCCCCTTCAAGATACGCAGTATTTT. It specifies CACSPLQDTQYF.

This clonotype was picked up a small number of times. The chain has TRBV20-1 and TRBJ2-4, with 7 bases that match TRBD2. Germline trimming cut 6 bases from V and 3 bases from J; bases unmatched to any gene: 5. The CDR3 contains 13 residues. The germline V gene encodes CDR1 DFQATT and CDR2 SNEGSKA (reference sequence). The CDR3 reads CSARTGGKNIQYF. The CDR3 DNA follows: TGCAGTGCGCGAACGGGGGGCAAAAACATTCAGTACTTC.

This clonotype has only a few counts. V and J are TRBV5-1 and TRBJ2-5; TRBD1 aligns across 7 bases. V dropped 4 bases and J dropped 0; count of bases not matched to a gene: 3. The CDR3 has 14 residues. Germline V gives CDR1 SGHRS, CDR2 YFSETQ. This CDR3 is CASSITGDQETQYF. The CDR3 nucleotides are TGCGCCAGCAGCATAACAGGGGACCAAGAGACCCAGTACTTC.

The chain employs TRBV20-1 and TRBJ2-7, with 8 positions matching TRBD2. This CDR3 region has 13 residues. CDR1 and CDR2 from the germline V gene are DFQATT and SNEGSKA (reference sequence). V lost 3 bases, J lost 5 bases, and 6 bases stayed unmatched. Here the CDR3 DNA reads TGCAGTGCTAGGAGCGGGAGTATCAACGAGCAGTACTTC. It translates to CSARSGSINEQYF.

The chain links TRBV10-3 to TRBJ2-1; 13 bases fit TRBD2. The V and J ends lost 6 bases and 4 bases, in that order; junction bases with no gene match: 6. Germline lookup yields CDR1 ENHRY and CDR2 SYGVKD. The CDR3 is made up of 16 amino acids. CDR3 nucleotide sequence: TGTGCCATCAGCAAAGGGACTAGCGGGGTTTACAATGAGCAGTTCTTC. Amino acid sequence: CAISKGTSGVYNEQFF.

The gene calls are TRBV20-1 and TRBJ2-5; 10 positions match TRBD2. The closer fit of TRBJ2-1 to the DNA end suggests the J call may be wrong. This CDR3 has 14 amino acids. Germline values: CDR1 DFQATT, CDR2 SNEGSKA (reference sequence). The CDR3 is CSAILAGGYNEQFF. The CDR3 coding sequence is TGCAGTGCTATCTTAGCGGGGGGTTACAATGAGCAGTTCTTC.

This clonotype has only a few counts. The chain carries TRBV2 and TRBJ1-4; no reliable D call. Trimming took off 5 bases at V and 7 bases at J, with 5 bases between the two ends. Germline V gene sequence: CDR1 SNHLY, CDR2 FYNNEI. CDR3 length: 11 residues. The CDR3 DNA reads as TGTGCCAGCAGTCCCGTTGAAAAACTGTTTTTT. Translating it yields CASSPVEKLFF.

About this clonotype itself: Mismatch with germline at one junction end may stem from a read error. The rearrangement joins TRBV5-4 to TRBJ2-7, with D possibly called TRBD1 or TRBD2 (5 bases each). CDR1 is SGHNT, CDR2 YYREEE, per germline (reference sequence). This CDR3 is 13 amino acids long. The CDR3 here is CASSLGDTPGPNF. CDR3 DNA: TGTGCCAGCAGCTTGGGCGATACTCCGGGACCCAACTTC.

The V call is TRBV5-5, the J call TRBJ2-3, with 8 bases identical to TRBD2. V gave up 0 bases and J gave up 4 bases; unmatched junction bases: 10. Germline V gives CDR1 SGHKS, CDR2 YYEKEE (reference sequence). The CDR3 is 17 amino acids. CDR3 in DNA: TGTGCCAGCAGCTTGGACGGGACTAGAGGTCTCGCAGATACGCAGTATTTT. Amino acid sequence: CASSLDGTRGLADTQYF.

The chain joins TRBV5-1 to TRBJ2-3; TRBD1 agrees at 7 bases. The CDR3 has 14 amino acids. V shed 2 bases and J 4 bases; nucleotides not matched to a gene: 4. The germline CDR1 and CDR2 sequences are SGHRS and YFSETQ. The CDR3 here is CASSFNRGADTQYF. In DNA form, the CDR3 reads TGCGCCAGCAGCTTCAACAGGGGTGCAGATACGCAGTATTTT.

The rearrangement links TRBV20-1 to TRBJ2-5; D gene ambiguous. The length of the CDR3 is 14 residues. V was trimmed by 6 bases and J by 1 base, leaving 15 bases between them. CDR1 and CDR2 from the germline V gene are DFQATT and SNEGSKA (reference sequence). Here the CDR3 DNA reads TGCAGTGCCACAGCAAGGCGGCGCCAAGAGACCCAGTACTTC. Translated: CSATARRRQETQYF.

This clonotype was seen a single time. The gene calls are TRBV5-1 and TRBJ2-1; D not resolved. Trimming shortened V by 0 bases and J by 10 bases, and 17 bases separated the two germline ends. The CDR3 consists of 15 residues. CDR1 and CDR2 (germline): SGHRS, YFSETQ. CDR3 sequence reads: CASSLAGPNTEEQFF. Written as DNA, the CDR3 is TGCGCCAGCAGCTTGGCCGGCCCCAACACGGAGGAGCAGTTCTTC. Complete variable domain (other parts from reference TRBV5-1 and TRBJ2-1): KAGVTQTPRYLIKTRGQQVTLSCSPISGHRSVSWYQQTPGQGLQFLFEYFSETQRNKGNFPGRFSGRQFSNSRSEMNVSTLELGDSALYLCASSLAGPNTEEQFFGPGTRLTVL.

This chain links TRBV6-2 or TRBV6-3 with TRBJ2-5; possibly TRBD1 or TRBD2 for D (5 bases each). Germline loops: CDR1 MNHEY, CDR2 SVGEGT. The CDR3 has 14 residues. Trimming removed 6 bases from V and 3 bases from J, with 14 bases in between. This chain's CDR3 is CASRVGRLKETQYF. The CDR3 coding sequence is TGTGCCAGCAGGGTGGGACGGCTTAAAGAGACCCAGTACTTC.

This clonotype was recorded a few times. This chain links TRBV29-1 with TRBJ2-3, with 10 positions matching TRBD1. CDR3 length: 15 amino acids. V shed 7 bases, J shed 2 bases, and the junction held 9 bases outside the gene matches. Germline V gene lookup returns CDR1 SQVTM and CDR2 ANQGSEA. CDR3 in amino acids: CSALRTGGHTDTQYF. CDR3 in DNA: TGCAGCGCCCTCCGGACAGGGGGGCACACAGATACGCAGTATTTT.

In its sample, this clonotype was seen many times. This sequence joins TRBV28 and TRBJ1-6, with a weak D call TRBD1 (6 bases). The germline V gene has CDR1 MDHEN and CDR2 SYDVKM. CDR3 size: 14 residues. Trimming took off 5 bases at V and 10 bases at J, with 15 bases between the two ends. CDR3 in DNA: TGTGCCAGCAGTCCTGGGGGGGGCAGGTCACCCCTCCACTTT. This codes for CASSPGGGRSPLHF.

The V call is TRBV7-2, the J call TRBJ1-5; D remains ambiguous. V was shortened by 5 bases and J by 0 bases, with 11 bases between the two germline ends. This CDR3 comprises 15 residues. Germline CDR1 reads SGHTA; CDR2 reads FQGNSA. CDR3 in amino acids: CASSREFGSNQPQHF. CDR3 nucleotide sequence: TGTGCCAGCAGCCGGGAGTTTGGTAGCAATCAGCCCCAGCATTTT.